Following are 6 T cell receptor beta chains from one sample sequenced in a study of vaccination and CD4 T cells after COVID-19. Antigens for these TCRs are unknown. Cultured CD4+ T cells had their DNA profiled by the Oncomine TCR Beta short-read assay. TCRdb used MiXCR to reprocess the PCR reads, holding one entry per CDR3 protein. The sample holds 15,000 or so distinct CDR3 sequences; under 80% are singletons and the top ten take 9.5% to 15%. Treatment noted: approximately 9-day PBMC culture with coronavirus spike peptide pools or control peptides (ViraFEST assay). The sequenced sample was CD4+ T cells from blood, cultured in vitro. Receptors were obtained from a human donor who had recovered from COVID-19.

This clonotype was recorded a few times. The rearrangement joins TRBV7-9 to TRBJ1-1; D perhaps matches TRBD1 (5 bases). The CDR3 runs 16 residues. Germline V lookup: CDR1 SEHNR, CDR2 FQNEAQ (reference sequence). Between the trimmed V and J ends, which lost 1 base and 1 base, there was a span of 13 bases. CDR3 in amino acids: CASSLVETAQNTEAFF. In DNA, the CDR3 is TGTGCCAGCAGCTTAGTAGAGACAGCCCAGAACACTGAAGCTTTCTTT.

The chain has TRBV7-9 and TRBJ1-2, with D possibly TRBD1 on 6 matching bases. V was cut by 2 bases and J by 3 bases, with 10 bases left in between. CDR1 is SEHNR and CDR2 is FQNEAQ in the germline V gene (reference sequence). This CDR3 contains 14 residues. The CDR3 is CASSLRGADYGYTF. The DNA of the CDR3 is TGTGCCAGCAGCTTACGGGGGGCTGACTATGGCTACACCTTC.

V and J are TRBV6-1 and TRBJ2-7; 7 bases match TRBD2. The CDR3 consists of 15 residues. Germline values: CDR1 MNHNS, CDR2 SASEGT. V lost 7 bases, J lost 1 base, and 10 bases stayed unmatched. The CDR3 region is CASKSWGTTSYEQYF. CDR3 sequence (DNA): TGTGCCAGCAAGTCGTGGGGGACTACGTCCTACGAGCAGTACTTC.

The rearrangement joins TRBV7-2 to TRBJ2-5; 14 bases fit TRBD2. V lost 0 bases to trimming and J lost 4 bases; unmatched junction nucleotides: 7. Germline V CDR1 and CDR2: SGHTA, FQGNSA. The CDR3 has 18 amino acids. CDR3 nucleotides: TGTGCCAGCAGCTTAGCTGGGACTAGCGGGAGCTTGGGAGAGACCCAGTACTTC. Translated, it gives CASSLAGTSGSLGETQYF.

In its sample, this clonotype was seen a few times. The chain joins TRBV7-9 to TRBJ2-3; 8 nucleotides line up with TRBD1. The CDR3 totals 14 residues. In germline, CDR1 is SEHNR, CDR2 FQNEAQ (reference sequence). The junction had 4 bases not matched to a gene; V was cut back by 6 bases and J by 2 bases. CDR3: CASRSGGNTDTQYF. The CDR3 nucleotides are TGTGCCAGCAGGTCAGGGGGCAACACAGATACGCAGTATTTT.

V usage is TRBV20-1 and J usage is TRBJ1-5, with D possibly matching TRBD1 (5 bases). Looked up from germline, CDR1 is DFQATT and CDR2 is SNEGSKA (reference sequence). The V and J ends lost 3 bases and 3 bases respectively, with 15 bases between them. This CDR3 has 15 amino acids. CDR3 sequence (DNA): TGCAGTGCTAGGCCATACGGGACGATCAATCAGCCCCAGCATTTT. This translates into CSARPYGTINQPQHF.